The rows below give T cell receptor beta chains drawn from one sample of a study of blood T cells in healthy people across ages. Each CDR3 protein gets one entry after TCRdb re-called the 5' RACE reads with MiXCR. The table records about 1.8 million distinct CDR3 sequences, about 50% of them present only once. Sequenced: blood. Every receptor here comes from a woman aged 35 to 49 in good health. Each CDR3 is given with its conserved first and last residue. D genes are given only for firm matches. Only some rows state a clone size, as once, few, many or a class for expanded clones.

V gene,D gene,J gene,clone size,CDR3 DNA,CDR3 protein
TRBV11-2,TRBD1,TRBJ1-2,.,TGTGCCAGCAGCTTAGTTGGGCAGGGGGTGGATGGCTACACCTTC,CASSLVGQGVDGYTF
TRBV2,.,TRBJ2-5,.,TGTGCCAGCAGTGAGAGGCGGTCAGGTGGGCAAGAGACCCAGTACTTC,CASSERRSGGQETQYF
TRBV5-1,.,TRBJ1-2,.,TGCGCCAGCAGCTTGAGCTCCGGGAGGAATTATGGCTACACCTTC,CASSLSSGRNYGYTF
TRBV2,.,TRBJ2-5,once,TGTGCCAGCAGGCATGAACAAGAGACCCAGTACTTC,CASRHEQETQYF
TRBV4-2,TRBD1,TRBJ1-5,.,TGTGCCAGCAGCCACGAACTCCGGGTTAGGGGACAGGGGATTAGCAATCAGCCCCAGCATTTT,CASSHELRVRGQGISNQPQHF
TRBV28,.,TRBJ2-7,once,TGTGCCAGCAATTTGCTAGTCGAGCAGTACTTC,CASNLLVEQYF
TRBV18,.,TRBJ1-2,few,TGTGCCAGCAGCCCACGCAGGGATGGCTACACCTTC,CASSPRRDGYTF
TRBV28,.,TRBJ2-5,.,TGTGCCAGCAGTCCAGGGAATTTGGGAGAGACCCAGTACTTC,CASSPGNLGETQYF
TRBV20-1,TRBD2,TRBJ2-7,.,TGCAGTGCTGAGTCATCCCGACTAGCTGAGGGTGAGCAGTACTTC,CSAESSRLAEGEQYF
TRBV28,TRBD1,TRBJ2-3,few,TGTGCCAGCAGTGAAGGGGGCGAGGCAGATACGCAGTATTTT,CASSEGGEADTQYF
TRBV12-3/TRBV12-4,.,TRBJ2-7,.,TGTGCCAGCACCCTTGGCGTTCCCAGACAGGAGCAGTACTTC,CASTLGVPRQEQYF
TRBV4-3,.,TRBJ2-3,.,TGCGCCAGCAGCCCCCGGCCTGAAGATACGCAGTATTTT,CASSPRPEDTQYF
TRBV6-2/TRBV6-3,TRBD2,TRBJ2-7,.,TGTGCCAGCACTCCTAGCGGGGCCTACGAGCAGTACTTC,CASTPSGAYEQYF
TRBV11-2,TRBD1,TRBJ2-3,.,TGTGCCAGCAGCGTCATGACAGGGGGCTACTTCACAGATACGCAGTATTTT,CASSVMTGGYFTDTQYF
TRBV12-3/TRBV12-4,.,TRBJ1-4,few,TGTGCCAGCAGTTTAGATTCGGCGAGGGAAAAACTGTTTTTT,CASSLDSAREKLFF
TRBV4-3,.,TRBJ2-7,.,TGCGCCAGCAGCCAAGGGAATGGGCCCTACGAGCAGTACTTC,CASSQGNGPYEQYF
TRBV9,TRBD2,TRBJ2-3,.,TGTGCCAGCAGCACCTCGCCTAGCGGGGAGACCTATACGCAGTATTTT,CASSTSPSGETYTQYF
TRBV4-2,.,TRBJ1-2,.,TGTGCCAGCAGCCAAGACGAGGGTGTCTCATATGGCTACACCTTC,CASSQDEGVSYGYTF
TRBV14,.,TRBJ2-1,.,TGTGCCAGCAGCCAGGGGTCCAGCTCTTACAATGAGCAGTTCTTC,CASSQGSSSYNEQFF
TRBV29-1,.,TRBJ2-5,many,TGCAGCGTTGATTTGGGGGACCAAGAGACCCAGTACTTC,CSVDLGDQETQYF
TRBV7-9,.,TRBJ1-2,.,TGTGCCACCCCTCGAGGGAGAGGGAACGGGAATGGCTACACCTTC,CATPRGRGNGNGYTF
TRBV29-1,.,TRBJ2-7,many,TGCAGCGTTGGATGGAAGGACTACGAGCAGTACTTC,CSVGWKDYEQYF